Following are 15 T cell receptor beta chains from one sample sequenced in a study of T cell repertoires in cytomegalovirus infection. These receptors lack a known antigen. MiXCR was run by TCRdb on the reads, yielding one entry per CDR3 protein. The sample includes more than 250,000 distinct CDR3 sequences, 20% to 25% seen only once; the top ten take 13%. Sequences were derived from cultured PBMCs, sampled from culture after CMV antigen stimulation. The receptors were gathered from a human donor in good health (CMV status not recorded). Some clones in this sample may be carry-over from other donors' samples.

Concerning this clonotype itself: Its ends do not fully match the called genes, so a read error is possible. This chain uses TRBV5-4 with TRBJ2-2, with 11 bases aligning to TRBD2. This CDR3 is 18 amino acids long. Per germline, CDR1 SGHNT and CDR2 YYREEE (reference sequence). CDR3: CASSYQILAGANTGELIF. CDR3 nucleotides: TGTGCCAGCAGCTACCAAATACTAGCGGGGGCAAACACCGGGGAGCTGATTTTT.

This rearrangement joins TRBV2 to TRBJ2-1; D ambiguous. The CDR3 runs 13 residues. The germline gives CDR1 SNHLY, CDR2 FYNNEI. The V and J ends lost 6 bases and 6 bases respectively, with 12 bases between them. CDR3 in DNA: TGTGCCAGCAGAGAGAACCCAGGCAATGAGCAGTTCTTC. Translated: CASRENPGNEQFF. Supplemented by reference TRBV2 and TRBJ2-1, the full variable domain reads EPEVTQTPSHQVTQMGQEVILRCVPISNHLYFYWYRQILGQKVEFLVSFYNNEISEKSEIFDDQFSVERPDGSNFTLKIRSTKLEDSAMYFCASRENPGNEQFFGPGTRLTVL.

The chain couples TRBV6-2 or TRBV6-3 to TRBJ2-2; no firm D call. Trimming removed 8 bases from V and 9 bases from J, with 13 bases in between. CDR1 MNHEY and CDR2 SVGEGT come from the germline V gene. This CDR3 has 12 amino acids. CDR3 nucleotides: TGTGCCAGCCGCCTCCCCGGAAGGGAGCTGTTTTTT. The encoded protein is CASRLPGRELFF.

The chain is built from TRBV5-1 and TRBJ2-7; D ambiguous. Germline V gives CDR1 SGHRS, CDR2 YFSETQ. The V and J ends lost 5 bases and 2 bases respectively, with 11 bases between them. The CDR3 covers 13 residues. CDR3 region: CASRRIGAYEQYF. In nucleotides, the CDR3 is TGCGCCAGCAGACGAATCGGAGCCTACGAGCAGTACTTC.

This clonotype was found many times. CDR3 region: CASSLGVANEKLFF. CDR3 DNA sequence: TGTGCCAGCAGTTTAGGAGTGGCTAATGAAAAACTGTTTTTT. V is TRBV12-3 or TRBV12-4 and J is TRBJ1-4; D not certain. The CDR3 loop spans 14 amino acids. V was shortened by 1 base and J by 3 bases, with 6 bases between the two germline ends.

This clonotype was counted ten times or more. The CDR3 here is CASSLKSAGVPNEQFF. The CDR3 region has the DNA TGTGCCAGCAGCTTAAAATCGGCGGGAGTACCCAATGAGCAGTTCTTC. The chain uses TRBV7-9 and TRBJ2-1, with TRBD2 matching over 7 bases. The CDR3 sequence is 16 residues long. The V segment lost 2 bases and the J segment 6 bases; nucleotides outside the gene matches: 10. Per the germline V gene, CDR1 is SEHNR and CDR2 is FQNEAQ (reference sequence).

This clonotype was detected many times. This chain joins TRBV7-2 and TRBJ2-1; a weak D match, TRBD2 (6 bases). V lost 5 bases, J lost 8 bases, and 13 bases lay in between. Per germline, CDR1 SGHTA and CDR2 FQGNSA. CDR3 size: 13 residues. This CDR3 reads CASSTRRGDEQFF. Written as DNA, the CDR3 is TGTGCCAGCAGCACCCGGCGGGGCGATGAGCAGTTCTTC.

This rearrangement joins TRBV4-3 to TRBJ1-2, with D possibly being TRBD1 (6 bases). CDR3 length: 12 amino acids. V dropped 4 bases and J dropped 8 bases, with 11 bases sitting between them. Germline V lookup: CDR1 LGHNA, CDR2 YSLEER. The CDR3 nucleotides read TGCGCCAGCAGCCTGCATCAGGGGGGCTACACCTTC. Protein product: CASSLHQGGYTF.

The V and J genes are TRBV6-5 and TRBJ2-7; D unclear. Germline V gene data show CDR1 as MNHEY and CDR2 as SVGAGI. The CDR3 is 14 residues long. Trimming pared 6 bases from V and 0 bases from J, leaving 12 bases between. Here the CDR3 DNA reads TGTGCCAGCAGCCCCGATCCATCCTCCTACGAGCAGTACTTC. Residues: CASSPDPSSYEQYF.

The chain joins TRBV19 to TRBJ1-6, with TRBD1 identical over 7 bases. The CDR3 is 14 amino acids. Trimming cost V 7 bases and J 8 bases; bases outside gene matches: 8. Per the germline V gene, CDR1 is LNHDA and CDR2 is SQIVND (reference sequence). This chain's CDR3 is CASTLTGRDSPLHF. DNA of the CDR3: TGTGCCAGTACCTTGACAGGGCGGGATTCACCCCTCCACTTT.

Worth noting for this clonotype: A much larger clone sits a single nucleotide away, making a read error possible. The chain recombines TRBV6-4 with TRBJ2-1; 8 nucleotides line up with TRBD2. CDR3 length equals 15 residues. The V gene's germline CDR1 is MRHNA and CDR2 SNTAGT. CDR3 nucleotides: TGTGCCAGCCGTGAAACTAGCGGAGATTACAATGAGCAGTTCTTC. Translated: CASRETSGDYNEQFF.

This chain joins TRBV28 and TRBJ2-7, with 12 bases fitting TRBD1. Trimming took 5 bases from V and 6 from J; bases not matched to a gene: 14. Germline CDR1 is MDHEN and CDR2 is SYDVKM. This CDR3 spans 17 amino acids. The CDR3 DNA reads TGTGCCAGCAGTCTTATCCCGTTTGGGACAGGGGGCTTCGAGCAGTACTTC. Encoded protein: CASSLIPFGTGGFEQYF.

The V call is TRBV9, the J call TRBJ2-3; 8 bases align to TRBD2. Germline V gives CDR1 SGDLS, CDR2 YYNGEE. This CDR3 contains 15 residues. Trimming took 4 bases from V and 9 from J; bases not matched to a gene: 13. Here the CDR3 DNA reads TGTGCCAGCAGCACCCAAGCGGGAGAGGGATTGACGCAGTATTTT. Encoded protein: CASSTQAGEGLTQYF.

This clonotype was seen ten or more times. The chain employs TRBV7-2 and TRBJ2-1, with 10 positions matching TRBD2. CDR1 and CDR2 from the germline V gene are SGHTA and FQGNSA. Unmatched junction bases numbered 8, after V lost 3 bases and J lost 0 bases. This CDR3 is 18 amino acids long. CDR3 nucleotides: TGTGCCAGCAGCTTCAGGACTAGCGGCACTCTCTCCTACAATGAGCAGTTCTTC. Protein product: CASSFRTSGTLSYNEQFF.

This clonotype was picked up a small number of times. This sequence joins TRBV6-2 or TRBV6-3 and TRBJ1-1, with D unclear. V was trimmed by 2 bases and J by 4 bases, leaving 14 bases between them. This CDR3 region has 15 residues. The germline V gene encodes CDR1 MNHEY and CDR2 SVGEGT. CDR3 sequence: CASSYGEGAGTEAFF. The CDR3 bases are TGTGCCAGCAGTTACGGGGAGGGCGCGGGCACTGAAGCTTTCTTT.